The 13 T cell receptor beta chains below all came from one sample that was sequenced in a study of blood T cell repertoires in COVID-19. This table comes from immunoSEQ multiplex PCR, and its TCRdb copy is limited to in-frame clones, with some not included. The sample lists about 400,000 clones, 85% to 90% occurring once. The sequencing sample was made of PBMCs or T cells enriched from blood (not recorded which). The receptor set was obtained from a woman in her twenties or thirties who had recovered from COVID-19.

The chain employs TRBV4-1 and TRBJ1-3, with TRBD1 matching 7 bases. The CDR3 sequence is 16 residues long. Trimming removed 0 bases from V and 4 bases from J; junction bases left unmatched: 6. Germline assignment: CDR1 MGHRA and CDR2 YSYEKL. This CDR3 is CASSQDRQGFGNTIYF. In nucleotides, the CDR3 is TGCGCCAGCAGCCAAGATCGACAGGGTTTCGGAAACACCATATATTTT.

The gene calls are TRBV30 and TRBJ2-1; 7 bases line up with TRBD2. Trimming at V came to 0 bases and at J to 6 bases, leaving 2 bases not matched to a gene. The CDR3 runs 13 residues. Germline values: CDR1 GTSNPN, CDR2 SVGIG (reference sequence). CDR3 sequence: CAWSVASGNEQFF. Here the CDR3 DNA reads TGTGCCTGGAGTGTGGCTAGCGGCAATGAGCAGTTCTTC.

This rearrangement joins TRBV5-1 to TRBJ1-1; TRBD1 might be the D (5 bases). The V and J ends lost 0 bases and 5 bases respectively, with 11 bases between them. The CDR3 has 14 residues. CDR1 SGHRS and CDR2 YFSETQ come from the germline V gene. CDR3 DNA: TGCGCCAGCAGCTTGGAAGGGGTCGTAACTGAAGCTTTCTTT. Amino acids: CASSLEGVVTEAFF.

A single count supports this clone. The J gene is TRBJ1-1, the V gene TRBV18; D is ambiguous. CDR3 length: 14 amino acids. The germline V gene has CDR1 KGHSH and CDR2 LQKENI. Trimming left V 1 base short and J 1 base short, with 7 bases between. The CDR3 loop is CASSPLSENTEAFF. CDR3 DNA: TGTGCCAGCTCACCACTCTCAGAGAACACTGAAGCTTTCTTT. Drawing the rest from reference TRBV18 and TRBJ1-1, the complete variable domain is NAGVMQNPRHLVRRRGQEARLRCSPMKGHSHVYWYRQLPEEGLKFMVYLQKENIIDESGMPKERFSAEFPKEGPSILRIQQVVRGDSAAYFCASSPLSENTEAFFGQGTRLTVV.

The V and J genes are TRBV6-5 and TRBJ2-5, with D perhaps TRBD2 (6 bases). V lost 0 bases and J lost 0, with 8 bases in between. Germline lookup yields CDR1 MNHEY and CDR2 SVGAGI. The CDR3 covers 15 residues. The chain's CDR3 is CASSYSRDYQETQYF. The DNA of the CDR3 is TGTGCCAGCAGTTACTCGAGGGACTACCAAGAGACCCAGTACTTC.

This clone was seen more than once but under ten times. The genes are TRBV30 and TRBJ1-1, with 8 positions matching TRBD1. J gave up 4 bases and V 3 bases, and 4 bases lay outside the gene matches. There are 13 residues in the CDR3. Germline V gene sequence: CDR1 GTSNPN, CDR2 SVGIG (reference sequence). The CDR3 sequence is CAWSRGLSTEAFF. CDR3 DNA sequence: TGTGCCTGGAGCAGGGGGCTGAGCACTGAAGCTTTCTTT.

This clone has just one count. The rearrangement uses TRBV6-6 and TRBJ1-3, with D perhaps matching TRBD1 (5 bases). Germline CDR1 reads MNHNY; CDR2 reads SVGAGI (reference sequence). Trimming shortened V by 9 bases and J by 1 base, and 16 bases separated the two germline ends. This CDR3 has 15 residues. The CDR3 DNA reads as TGTGCCAGTGCGCGGACACCCCTATCTGGAAACACCATATATTTT. Protein product: CASARTPLSGNTIYF.

The table lists this clone with a few counts. The chain joins TRBV5-1 to TRBJ1-2; 8 bases agree with TRBD1. Germline V gene data show CDR1 as SGHRS and CDR2 as YFSETQ. CDR3 length equals 18 residues. Unmatched junction bases numbered 21, after V lost 7 bases and J lost 4 bases. This chain's CDR3 is CASGERLNLGTGVYGYTF. In DNA form, the CDR3 reads TGCGCCAGCGGCGAAAGACTCAACCTCGGGACAGGAGTCTATGGCTACACCTTC.

This clone was found once. V is TRBV12-3 or TRBV12-4 and J is TRBJ1-2; TRBD1 matches at 7 bases. This CDR3 contains 13 residues. Trimming at V came to 6 bases and at J to 4 bases, leaving 5 bases not matched to a gene. The CDR3 protein is CASRGTGAYGYTF. CDR3 sequence (DNA): TGTGCCAGCAGGGGAACAGGGGCCTATGGCTACACCTTC.

This sequence joins TRBV15 and TRBJ2-3; D might be TRBD2 (6 bases). V lost 0 bases and J lost 6, with 16 bases in between. CDR1 and CDR2 (germline): LNHNV, YYDKDF (reference sequence). This CDR3 comprises 16 residues. The CDR3 DNA sequence: TGTGCCACCAGCAGAGATTGGGACTTCCAGGAGGATACGCAGTATTTT. It is translated as CATSRDWDFQEDTQYF.

V gene TRBV2 combines with J gene TRBJ1-2, with 10 nucleotides matching TRBD1. In germline, CDR1 is SNHLY, CDR2 FYNNEI. The CDR3 spans 15 residues. With 4 bases clipped from V and 4 bases from J, the junction kept 6 bases outside the gene matches. The CDR3 DNA reads as TGTGCCAGCAGTGCGACAGGGGGCCAGGGCTATGGCTACACCTTC. It yields the protein CASSATGGQGYGYTF. Filled out from reference TRBV2 and TRBJ1-2, the complete variable domain reads EPEVTQTPSHQVTQMGQEVILRCVPISNHLYFYWYRQILGQKVEFLVSFYNNEISEKSEIFDDQFSVERPDGSNFTLKIRSTKLEDSAMYFCASSATGGQGYGYTFGSGTRLTVV.

The chain employs TRBV7-2 and TRBJ1-6, with TRBD1 matching 11 bases. CDR3 length equals 14 residues. The V segment lost 5 bases and the J segment 8 bases; nucleotides outside the gene matches: 2. Germline loops: CDR1 SGHTA, CDR2 FQGNSA. DNA of the CDR3: TGTGCCAGCAGCCGGACAGGGGGCTATTCACCCCTCCACTTT. Its translation: CASSRTGGYSPLHF.

The gene calls are TRBV19 and TRBJ2-7; 7 bases fit TRBD1. Germline V CDR1 and CDR2: LNHDA, SQIVND (reference sequence). The V segment lost 5 bases and the J segment 7 bases; nucleotides outside the gene matches: 11. The CDR3 length is 14 residues. This chain's CDR3 is CASSARTRQGEQYF. The CDR3 bases are TGTGCCAGTAGTGCAAGGACCAGACAGGGAGAGCAGTACTTC.